The clone carrying this T cell receptor beta chain was seen a handful of times. The antigen is not known. Germline loops: CDR1 MNHEY, CDR2 SMNVEV (reference sequence). The CDR3 covers 15 residues. The data were taken from a study of post-analysis software for immune sequencing data. Background on the study: Disease courses included relapsing-remitting, secondary progressive and progressive-relapsing multiple sclerosis.

Study results and limitations: Comparison of patients with controls showed 4 to 6 TRBV segments more frequent in patients, TRBV5-6, TRBV5-1 and TRBV20-1 among them. Those samples that were prepared in the same batch co-clustered strongly by F measure. The study found significantly lower normalized Chao1 diversity in multiple sclerosis patients than in controls.

TCR beta cDNA libraries had unique molecular identifiers. The T cell input of roughly 0.9 to 11 million gave around 450,000 cDNA molecules. From the PCR reads, TCRdb called clonotypes with MiXCR, one entry per CDR3 protein. In the table there are about 560,000 distinct CDR3 sequences, about 44% of which are singletons. The clonotype originates from a girl aged 5-17 years with multiple sclerosis. The rearrangement joins TRBV27 to TRBJ2-7; 7 positions agree with TRBD2. The DNA end lines up better with TRBJ2-4; the J call may be wrong. The sample was blood. CDR3 protein: CASSPITGGGNIQYF. CDR3 DNA: TGTGCCAGCAGCCCCATCACGGGAGGAGGGAACATTCAGTACTTC.